This T cell receptor (beta chain) is from a study of cytotoxic CD8 clonotypes in ibrutinib-treated CLL. For the study at large: Median treatment time before response sampling was eleven to twelve months, range 6 to 36.

Repertoires were generated with immunoSEQ multiplex PCR, while TCRdb's copy carries only in-frame clones and drops some. The table includes about 140,000 clones, around 81% detected once. General study points: There were few public clonotypes, and on treatment they contracted or stayed stable. In comparison with age-matched healthy donors, baseline clonality was higher and tracked circulating CD8+ T-cell counts.

With regard to this clone: Its target is unknown.

With 0 bases removed from V and 7 bases from J, the gap between germline ends came to 13 bases. This CDR3 region has 15 residues. Germline CDR1 is MNHEY and CDR2 is SVGAGI. The V gene is TRBV6-5, the J gene TRBJ1-5; D possibly corresponds to TRBD1 (6 bases). The origin of this receptor is a human donor with chronic lymphocytic leukemia. The input for sequencing was PBMCs, taken after 36 months of ibrutinib treatment. CDR3 sequence: CASSYSSGGGQPQHF. In DNA form, the CDR3 reads TGTGCCAGCAGTTACTCGAGTGGGGGCGGGCAGCCCCAGCATTTT.